The clone carrying this TCR beta chain appeared a few times. Trimming shortened V by 0 bases and J by 4 bases, and 11 bases separated the two germline ends. This CDR3 comprises 14 residues. Germline V CDR1 and CDR2: SGHRS, YFSETQ. This sample is drawn from a study of cytomegalovirus exposure and HLA in healthy donors. Libraries were prepared by immunoSEQ multiplex PCR; TCRdb keeps only in-frame clonotypes and omits some of them. Here the sample spans 68,000 or so clones, roughly nine tenths being singletons. The TCR sequence derives from a man aged 18 to 35 in good health and CMV-seronegative. Sequencing used PBMCs. This rearrangement joins TRBV5-1 to TRBJ2-7; possible D gene TRBD1, 6 bases. The DNA for the CDR3 is TGCGCCAGCAGCTTGGGACAGGAAAAATACGAGCAGTACTTC. Amino acid sequence: CASSLGQEKYEQYF.